This T cell receptor beta chain was identified in a study of shared clonotypes between healthy human individuals. Assay used: immunoSEQ multiplex PCR; TCRdb lists only in-frame clones, some missing. The top ten hold about 0.39% of the sample, which has more than 2,000,000 clones, approximately 95% seen once. The CDR3 has 15 amino acids. Germline V gene sequence: CDR1 MDHEN, CDR2 SYDVKM. Losses at the gene ends were 3 bases for V and 0 bases for J; bases not matched to a gene: 2. This TCR was recovered from a man aged 18 to 29 in good health. Some clones in this sample may be carry-over from other donors' samples. Sequenced: naive CD4+ T cells from PBMCs. Stated subset: CD45RA+ positively selected. The chain couples TRBV28 to TRBJ2-5; TRBD2 matches at 9 bases. The DNA for the CDR3 is TGTGCCAGCAGTTTCCTAGCGGGGAACCAAGAGACCCAGTACTTC. This translates into CASSFLAGNQETQYF.